Presented here are 2 T cell receptor beta chains from one specimen sequenced in a study of PD-L1 blockade in urothelial cancer. TCRdb keeps only in-frame clones here, not all; method: immunoSEQ multiplex PCR. The sample has 130,000 or so clones, roughly 84% seen once. Documented time point: pretreatment peripheral blood. This sample comprised PBMCs, obtained around atezolizumab (anti-PD-L1) treatment. All receptors come from a man aged 50 to 59 with urothelial cancer.

This clone came up once. The chain recombines TRBV5-1 with TRBJ1-2; no definite D call. V was trimmed by 9 bases and J by 2 bases, leaving 14 bases between them. In germline, CDR1 is SGHRS, CDR2 YFSETQ. The length of the CDR3 is 13 residues. CDR3 in amino acids: CATSYSQNYGYTF. The CDR3 DNA sequence: TGCGCCACTTCGTACAGTCAGAACTATGGCTACACCTTC.

This rearrangement joins TRBV5-6 to TRBJ1-6; 8 nucleotides align to TRBD1. V shed 3 bases, J shed 8 bases, and the junction held 10 bases outside the gene matches. CDR3 length: 16 amino acids. The germline V gene encodes CDR1 SGHDT and CDR2 YYEEEE. The CDR3 bases are TGTGCCAGCAGCTGGGGGGGAGCAGGGGGCCATTCACCCCTCCACTTT. Translation: CASSWGGAGGHSPLHF.